This is a list of T cell receptor beta chains from one sample in a study of T cells after somatic rescue of genetic block. Produced via immunoSEQ multiplex PCR; TCRdb's table is partial and in-frame only. Of fewer than 15,000 clones detected, about 74% appear once; the ten largest clones hold 22%. Specimen: peripheral blood mononuclear cells (PBMCs). These receptors were collected from a boy aged 10-17 years. The CDR3 runs from the conserved cysteine through the conserved F or W. A D gene is named only where the DNA matches it firmly. Size is omitted from some rows. Given values are once, few, many or a class for expanded clones.

TRBV30	.	.	TRBJ2-1	CAWSVRLLESNEQFF	TGTGCCTGGAGCGTACGGTTACTCGAAAGCAATGAGCAGTTCTTC
TRBV7-3	.	.	TRBJ2-1	CASSFVGGAPGEQFF	TGTGCCAGCAGCTTCGTCGGGGGAGCCCCCGGTGAGCAGTTCTTC
TRBV9	medium-sized	TRBD1	TRBJ1-2	CASSVAGGGYTF	TGTGCCAGCAGCGTAGCAGGGGGAGGCTACACCTTC
TRBV2	.	.	TRBJ1-4	CASRDSTNEKLFF	TGTGCCAGCAGGGACAGCACGAATGAAAAACTGTTTTTT
TRBV27	.	.	TRBJ2-7	CASSSRGRAYEQYF	TGTGCCAGCAGTTCTCGGGGCAGAGCCTACGAGCAGTACTTC
TRBV19	.	.	TRBJ2-3	CASRKQGITDTQYF	TGTGCCAGTAGGAAACAGGGTATCACAGATACGCAGTATTTT
TRBV6-1	.	.	TRBJ1-5	CASSEPGSLREPQHF	TGTGCCAGCAGTGAACCTGGCAGCCTGAGAGAGCCCCAGCATTTT
TRBV6-1	few	.	TRBJ1-6	CASSERGWDNSPLHF	TGTGCCAGCAGTGAACGGGGATGGGATAATTCACCCCTCCACTTT
TRBV11-1	once	.	TRBJ1-1	CASSLALNTEAFF	TGTGCCAGCAGCTTAGCGCTAAACACTGAAGCTTTCTTT
TRBV5-1	.	TRBD1	TRBJ2-5	CASSWNRGKETQYF	TGCGCCAGCAGCTGGAACAGGGGAAAAGAGACCCAGTACTTC
TRBV13	.	.	TRBJ1-6	CASSYGQPYNSPLHF	TGTGCCAGCAGCTACGGACAGCCTTATAATTCACCCCTCCACTTT
TRBV10-1	few	.	TRBJ1-2	CASSVVVRSRTYGYTF	TGCGCCAGCAGTGTGGTTGTAAGATCGCGGACCTATGGCTACACCTTC
TRBV7-8	medium-sized	.	TRBJ1-6	CASSLRQKVGSPLHF	TGTGCCAGCAGCTTAAGACAGAAAGTAGGTTCACCCCTCCACTTT
TRBV7-2	once	.	TRBJ1-1	CASSLGRQPVGAFF	TGTGCCAGCAGCTTAGGGCGACAGCCGGTGGGAGCTTTCTTT
TRBV14	.	.	TRBJ1-6	CASSPLGGLYNSPLHF	TGTGCCAGCAGCCCCCTTGGGGGTCTCTATAATTCACCCCTCCACTTT
TRBV5-4	.	.	TRBJ2-7	CASSLGGHEQYF	TGTGCCAGCAGCTTGGGGGGCCACGAGCAGTACTTC
TRBV10-1	.	.	TRBJ1-5	CASSEYGRNQPQHF	TGCGCCAGCAGTGAGTACGGGAGGAATCAGCCCCAGCATTTT
TRBV5-1	.	TRBD2	TRBJ2-2	CASSLRLAGGSTGELFF	TGCGCCAGCAGCTTAAGGCTAGCGGGGGGTTCGACCGGGGAGCTGTTTTTT
TRBV2	few	TRBD1	TRBJ1-5	CASSEALGGRQPQHF	TGTGCCAGCAGTGAAGCGCTAGGGGGCAGACAGCCCCAGCATTTT
TRBV6-6	once	.	TRBJ1-2	CASSSVPYGYTF	TGTGCCAGCAGTTCGGTCCCCTATGGCTACACCTTC
TRBV13	medium-sized	TRBD2	TRBJ2-2	CASSPLAGRDTGELFF	TGTGCCAGCAGCCCTTTAGCGGGACGCGACACCGGGGAGCTGTTTTTT
TRBV14	.	.	TRBJ2-1	CASSQDWDSSYNEQFF	TGTGCCAGCAGCCAAGATTGGGATAGCTCCTACAATGAGCAGTTCTTC
TRBV9	.	.	TRBJ1-1	CASSPRQLNTEAFF	TGTGCCAGCAGCCCCCGACAGTTGAACACTGAAGCTTTCTTT
TRBV16	.	TRBD1	TRBJ2-2	CASSRPGQGATGELFF	TGTGCCAGCAGCCGACCGGGACAGGGGGCCACCGGGGAGCTGTTTTTT
TRBV29-1	.	.	TRBJ2-3	CSVEDPLLAPDTQYF	TGCAGCGTTGAAGATCCTCTTCTGGCCCCAGATACGCAGTATTTT
TRBV5-4	.	.	TRBJ2-2	CASSLGAGELFF	TGTGCCAGCAGCTTGGGTGCCGGGGAGCTGTTTTTT
TRBV7-2	.	.	TRBJ2-7	CASSRFMSYEQYF	TGTGCCAGCAGCCGCTTTATGAGCTACGAGCAGTACTTC
TRBV10-3	.	TRBD1	TRBJ1-2	CAITGQGKGNYGYTF	TGTGCCATCACCGGACAGGGGAAGGGTAACTATGGCTACACCTTC
TRBV11-2	.	.	TRBJ1-6	CASSFGQLSSYNSPLHF	TGTGCCAGCAGCTTCGGACAGTTGAGCTCCTATAATTCACCCCTCCACTTT
TRBV5-5	.	TRBD2	TRBJ2-2	CASSSRGVINGELFF	TGTGCCAGCAGTTCTCGGGGGGTAATTAACGGGGAGCTGTTTTTT
TRBV9	medium-sized	TRBD1	TRBJ1-6	CASSPGGNSPLHF	TGTGCCAGCAGCCCAGGGGGGAATTCACCCCTCCACTTT
TRBV6-4	few	.	TRBJ1-2	CASSGVGQLSTF	TGTGCCAGCAGTGGAGTGGGACAACTTTCCACCTTC
TRBV10-3	.	TRBD1	TRBJ2-5	CAISGTYGQGGLETQYF	TGTGCCATCAGTGGAACCTATGGACAGGGAGGATTAGAGACCCAGTACTTC
TRBV21-1	.	.	TRBJ2-7	CASSNRRTVPYEQYF	TGTGCCAGCAGCAATCGGCGGACAGTCCCCTACGAGCAGTACTTC
TRBV19	.	TRBD2	TRBJ2-7	CASRSFGGGPYEQYF	TGTGCCAGTAGGTCCTTTGGCGGGGGGCCTTACGAGCAGTACTTC
TRBV29-1	.	.	TRBJ1-1	CSVERNTEAFF	TGCAGCGTTGAGAGGAACACTGAAGCTTTCTTT
TRBV5-1	.	TRBD1	TRBJ2-7	CASSLDRDRATF	TGCGCCAGCAGCTTGGATCGGGACAGGGCCACCTTC
TRBV29-1	.	TRBD1	TRBJ2-5	CSVDAGGVETQYF	TGCAGCGTTGACGCAGGGGGAGTAGAGACCCAGTACTTC
TRBV7-3	few	.	TRBJ2-3	CASSPRETDTQYF	TGTGCCAGCAGCCCCCGGGAAACAGATACGCAGTATTTT
TRBV11-2	once	.	TRBJ2-1	CASSLGLNNEQFF	TGTGCCAGCAGTCTCGGACTTAACAATGAGCAGTTCTTC
TRBV19	medium-sized	TRBD1	TRBJ2-7	CASSPGQGGYEQYF	TGTGCCAGTAGCCCGGGACAGGGAGGCTACGAGCAGTACTTC
TRBV7-2	.	.	TRBJ1-1	CASSLLYREAFF	TGTGCCAGCAGCTTATTATACAGAGAAGCTTTCTTT
TRBV6-5	.	.	TRBJ1-4	CASQGTNEKLFF	TGTGCCTCGCAGGGGACTAATGAAAAACTGTTTTTT
TRBV5-8	.	.	TRBJ2-3	CASSRSFLWALGTDTQYF	TGTGCCAGCAGCCGATCCTTCCTTTGGGCTCTAGGAACAGATACGCAGTATTTT
TRBV23-1	.	TRBD1	TRBJ1-5	CASSQRTGGGSNQPQHF	TGCGCCAGCAGTCAAAGGACAGGGGGGGGTAGCAATCAGCCCCAGCATTTT
TRBV7-3	.	.	TRBJ2-1	CASSLTQLGRGTDYNEQFF	TGTGCCAGCAGCTTAACCCAACTGGGGCGGGGAACAGACTACAATGAGCAGTTCTTC
TRBV7-2	.	.	TRBJ2-1	CASSFGRHDEQFF	TGTGCCAGCAGCTTCGGCCGACACGATGAGCAGTTCTTC
TRBV6-5	medium-sized	.	TRBJ1-4	CASKGRQVGEKLFF	TGTGCCAGCAAGGGACGGCAGGTGGGAGAAAAACTGTTTTTT
TRBV6-5	.	.	TRBJ1-1	CASQETSMNTEAFF	TGTGCCAGCCAGGAGACTTCGATGAACACTGAAGCTTTCTTT
TRBV19	.	.	TRBJ2-7	CASSIYQDTPYEQYF	TGTGCCAGTAGTATTTATCAGGACACCCCCTACGAGCAGTACTTC
TRBV28	.	.	TRBJ2-7	CASSLGFYEQYF	TGTGCCAGCAGTTTGGGATTCTACGAGCAGTACTTC
TRBV19	.	.	TRBJ1-1	CASSIGGQTEAFF	TGTGCCAGTAGTATCGGTGGACAGACTGAAGCTTTCTTT
TRBV6-6	.	.	TRBJ2-7	CASTETGTAPYEQYF	TGTGCCAGCACCGAGACCGGGACGGCCCCCTACGAGCAGTACTTC
TRBV7-2	.	.	TRBJ2-7	CASSLGGFSSYEQYF	TGTGCCAGCAGCTTAGGCGGGTTTAGCTCCTACGAGCAGTACTTC
TRBV7-8	.	.	TRBJ1-3	CASSFGFFSGNTIYF	TGTGCCAGCAGTTTCGGGTTCTTTTCTGGAAACACCATATATTTT
TRBV6-6	.	.	TRBJ1-2	CASSSRTGGYTF	TGTGCCAGCAGTTCCCGGACTGGTGGCTACACCTTC
TRBV9	.	.	TRBJ1-1	CASSVARTPTEAFF	TGTGCCAGCAGCGTAGCTCGGACACCCACTGAAGCTTTCTTT
TRBV19	.	.	TRBJ2-2	CASSILVAAGELFF	TGTGCCAGTAGTATTTTAGTTGCAGCCGGGGAGCTGTTTTTT
TRBV7-2	once	TRBD2	TRBJ2-1	CASSLRIRLAAIDNEQFF	TGTGCCAGCAGCCTCCGGATCCGACTAGCGGCAATCGACAATGAGCAGTTCTTC